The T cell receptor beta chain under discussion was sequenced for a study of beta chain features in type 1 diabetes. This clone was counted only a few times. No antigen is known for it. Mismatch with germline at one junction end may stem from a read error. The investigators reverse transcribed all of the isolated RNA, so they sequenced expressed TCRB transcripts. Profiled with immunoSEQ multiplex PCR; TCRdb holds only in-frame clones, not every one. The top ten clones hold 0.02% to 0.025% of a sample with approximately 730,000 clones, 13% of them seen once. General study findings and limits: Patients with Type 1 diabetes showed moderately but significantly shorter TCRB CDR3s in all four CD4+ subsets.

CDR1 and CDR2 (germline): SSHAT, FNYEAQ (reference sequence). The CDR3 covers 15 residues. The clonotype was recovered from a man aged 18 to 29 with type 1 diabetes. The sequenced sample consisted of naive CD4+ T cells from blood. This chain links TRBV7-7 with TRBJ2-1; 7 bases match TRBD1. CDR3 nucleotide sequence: TGTGCTAGCAGTCCGACGGGGACAGCTTACAATGAGCAGTTCTTC. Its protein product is CASSPTGTAYNEQFF.